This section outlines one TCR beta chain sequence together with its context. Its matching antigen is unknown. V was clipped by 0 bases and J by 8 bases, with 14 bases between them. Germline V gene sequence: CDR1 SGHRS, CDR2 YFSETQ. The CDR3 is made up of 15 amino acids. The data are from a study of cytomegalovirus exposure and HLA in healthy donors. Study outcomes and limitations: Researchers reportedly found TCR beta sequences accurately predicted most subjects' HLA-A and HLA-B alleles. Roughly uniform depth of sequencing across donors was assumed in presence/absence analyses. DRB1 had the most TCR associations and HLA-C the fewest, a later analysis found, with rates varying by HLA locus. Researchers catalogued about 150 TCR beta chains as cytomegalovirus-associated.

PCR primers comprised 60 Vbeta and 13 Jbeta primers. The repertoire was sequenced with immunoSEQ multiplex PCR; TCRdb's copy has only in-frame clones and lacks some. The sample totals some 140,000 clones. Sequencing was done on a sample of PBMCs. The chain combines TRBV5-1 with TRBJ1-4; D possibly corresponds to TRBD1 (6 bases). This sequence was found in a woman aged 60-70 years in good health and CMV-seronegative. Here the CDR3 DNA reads TGCGCCAGCAGCTTGGGGGCAGGGGTTGAGGAAAAACTGTTTTTT. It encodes CASSLGAGVEEKLFF.